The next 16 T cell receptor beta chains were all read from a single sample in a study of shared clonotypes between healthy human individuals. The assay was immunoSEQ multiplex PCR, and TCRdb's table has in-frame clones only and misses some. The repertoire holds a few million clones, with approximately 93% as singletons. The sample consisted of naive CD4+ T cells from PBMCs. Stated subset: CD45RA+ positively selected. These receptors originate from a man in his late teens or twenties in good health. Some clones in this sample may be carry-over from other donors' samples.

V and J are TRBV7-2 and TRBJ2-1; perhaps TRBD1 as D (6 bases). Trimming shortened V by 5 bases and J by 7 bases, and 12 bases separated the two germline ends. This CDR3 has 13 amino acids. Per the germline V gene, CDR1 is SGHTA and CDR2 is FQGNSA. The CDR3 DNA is TGTGCCAGCAGCGAACAAGACAGGAATGAGCAGTTCTTC. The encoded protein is CASSEQDRNEQFF.

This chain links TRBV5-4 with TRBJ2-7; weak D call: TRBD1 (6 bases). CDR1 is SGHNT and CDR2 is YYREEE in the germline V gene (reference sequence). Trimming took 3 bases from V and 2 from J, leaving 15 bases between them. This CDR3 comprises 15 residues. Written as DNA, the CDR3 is TGTGCCAGCAGCTCTGGATTGGACAGACCCTACGAGCAGTACTTC. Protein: CASSSGLDRPYEQYF.

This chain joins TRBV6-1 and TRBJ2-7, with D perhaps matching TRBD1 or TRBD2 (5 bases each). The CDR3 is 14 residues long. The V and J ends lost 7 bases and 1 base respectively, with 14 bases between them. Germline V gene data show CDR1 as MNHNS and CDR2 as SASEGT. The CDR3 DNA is TGTGCCAGCACCGCCGGGACGGTGTCCTACGAGCAGTACTTC. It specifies CASTAGTVSYEQYF.

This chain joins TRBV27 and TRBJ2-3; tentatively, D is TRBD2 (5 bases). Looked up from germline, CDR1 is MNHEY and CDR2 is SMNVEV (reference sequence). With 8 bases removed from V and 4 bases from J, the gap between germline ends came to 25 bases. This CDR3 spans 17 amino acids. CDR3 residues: CASARPQAALRADTQYF. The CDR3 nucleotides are TGTGCCAGCGCCCGTCCCCAAGCGGCCCTAAGGGCAGATACGCAGTATTTT.

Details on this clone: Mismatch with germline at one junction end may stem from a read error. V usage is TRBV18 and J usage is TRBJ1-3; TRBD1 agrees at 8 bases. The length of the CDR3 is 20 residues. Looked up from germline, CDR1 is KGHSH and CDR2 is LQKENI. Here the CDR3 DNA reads TGTGCCAGCTCGCCACGGACAGGGACCAGCCTATGGGGGGACAGAAACACCATATATTTT. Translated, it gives CASSPRTGTSLWGDRNTIYF.

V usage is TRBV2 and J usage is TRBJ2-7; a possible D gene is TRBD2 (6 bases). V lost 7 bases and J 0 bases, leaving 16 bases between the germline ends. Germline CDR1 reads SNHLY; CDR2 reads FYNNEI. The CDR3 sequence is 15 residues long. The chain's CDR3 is CASIPAGLSSYEQYF. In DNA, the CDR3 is TGTGCCAGCATCCCAGCGGGCCTGAGCTCCTACGAGCAGTACTTC.

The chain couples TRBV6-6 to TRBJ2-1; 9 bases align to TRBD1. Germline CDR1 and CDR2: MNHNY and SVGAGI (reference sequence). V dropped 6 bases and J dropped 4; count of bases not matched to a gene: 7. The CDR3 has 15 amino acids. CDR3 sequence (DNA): TGTGCCAGCAGACCCGGGACAGGGCGATACAATGAGCAGTTCTTC. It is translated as CASRPGTGRYNEQFF.

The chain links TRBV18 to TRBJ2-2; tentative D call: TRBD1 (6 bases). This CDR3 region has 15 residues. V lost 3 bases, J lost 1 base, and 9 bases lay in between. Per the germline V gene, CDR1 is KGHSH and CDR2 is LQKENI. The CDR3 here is CASSPNRVNTGELFF. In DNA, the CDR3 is TGTGCCAGCTCACCTAACAGGGTGAACACCGGGGAGCTGTTTTTT. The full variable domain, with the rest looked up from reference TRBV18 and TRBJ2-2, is NAGVMQNPRHLVRRRGQEARLRCSPMKGHSHVYWYRQLPEEGLKFMVYLQKENIIDESGMPKERFSAEFPKEGPSILRIQQVVRGDSAAYFCASSPNRVNTGELFFGEGSRLTVL.

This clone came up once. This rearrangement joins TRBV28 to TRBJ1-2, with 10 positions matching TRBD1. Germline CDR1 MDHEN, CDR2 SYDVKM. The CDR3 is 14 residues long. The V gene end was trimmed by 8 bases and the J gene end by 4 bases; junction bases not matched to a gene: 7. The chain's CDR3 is CASEDRGQGYGYTF. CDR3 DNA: TGTGCCAGCGAAGACAGGGGGCAGGGCTATGGCTACACCTTC.

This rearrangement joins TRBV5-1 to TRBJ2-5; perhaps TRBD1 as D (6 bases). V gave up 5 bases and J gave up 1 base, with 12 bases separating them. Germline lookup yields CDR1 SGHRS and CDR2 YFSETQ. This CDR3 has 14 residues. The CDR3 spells CASRGARAQETQYF. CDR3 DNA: TGCGCCAGCAGGGGGGCCAGGGCCCAAGAGACCCAGTACTTC.

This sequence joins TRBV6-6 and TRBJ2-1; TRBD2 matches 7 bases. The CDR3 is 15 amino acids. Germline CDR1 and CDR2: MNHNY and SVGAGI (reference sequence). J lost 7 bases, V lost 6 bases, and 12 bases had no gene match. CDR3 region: CASRTDSAGRNEQFF. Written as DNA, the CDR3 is TGTGCCAGCAGAACTGACTCGGCCGGGAGGAATGAGCAGTTCTTC.

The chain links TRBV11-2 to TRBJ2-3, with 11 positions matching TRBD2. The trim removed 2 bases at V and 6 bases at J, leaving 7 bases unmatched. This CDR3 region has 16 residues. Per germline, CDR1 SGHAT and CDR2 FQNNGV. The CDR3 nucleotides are TGTGCCAGCAGCTTAATAGCGGGAGGGGGCCGCGATACGCAGTATTTT. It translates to CASSLIAGGGRDTQYF.

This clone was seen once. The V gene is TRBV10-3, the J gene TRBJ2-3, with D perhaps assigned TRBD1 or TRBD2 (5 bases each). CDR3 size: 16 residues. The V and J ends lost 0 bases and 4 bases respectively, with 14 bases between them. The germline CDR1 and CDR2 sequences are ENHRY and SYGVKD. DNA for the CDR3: TGTGCCATCAGTGAGTCGGGGACCCTCGCGCCAGATACGCAGTATTTT. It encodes CAISESGTLAPDTQYF.

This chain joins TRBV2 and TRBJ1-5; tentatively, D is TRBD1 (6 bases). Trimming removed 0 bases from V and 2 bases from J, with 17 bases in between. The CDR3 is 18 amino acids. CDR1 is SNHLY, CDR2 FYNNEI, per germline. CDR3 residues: CASSEALHGRGGNQPQHF. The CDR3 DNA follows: TGTGCCAGCAGTGAAGCGCTTCATGGCAGGGGTGGCAATCAGCCCCAGCATTTT.

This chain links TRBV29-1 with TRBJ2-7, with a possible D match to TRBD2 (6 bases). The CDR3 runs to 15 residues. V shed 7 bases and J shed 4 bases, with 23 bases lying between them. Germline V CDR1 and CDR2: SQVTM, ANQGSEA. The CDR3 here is CSGGDDSSAWYEQYF. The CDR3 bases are TGCAGCGGGGGGGACGACAGCTCCGCTTGGTACGAGCAGTACTTC.

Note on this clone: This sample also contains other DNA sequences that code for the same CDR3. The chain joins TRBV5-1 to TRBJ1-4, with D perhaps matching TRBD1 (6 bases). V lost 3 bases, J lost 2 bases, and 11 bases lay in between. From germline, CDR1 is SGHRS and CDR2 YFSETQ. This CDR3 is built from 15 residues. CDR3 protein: CASSSAGQTNEKLFF. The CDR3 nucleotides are TGCGCCAGCAGCTCCGCCGGACAGACTAATGAAAAACTGTTTTTT.